The 10 T cell receptor beta chains listed next were all sequenced from one sample in a study of blood T cell repertoires in COVID-19. TCRdb's table, derived via immunoSEQ multiplex PCR, lists solely in-frame clones and lacks some. The data contain 230,000 or so clones, around 90% of them singletons. The specimen sequenced was PBMCs or T cells enriched from blood (not recorded which). The receptors come from a woman between 45 and 60 years old with acute COVID-19.

The chain has TRBV27 and TRBJ2-3; TRBD2 is a possible D gene (6 bases). CDR3 size: 13 residues. CDR1 and CDR2 (germline): MNHEY, SMNVEV (reference sequence). V lost 5 bases and J 3 bases, leaving 9 bases between the germline ends. CDR3 residues: CASSPGETDTQYF. In nucleotides, the CDR3 is TGTGCCAGCAGTCCGGGAGAAACAGATACGCAGTATTTT.

The gene calls are TRBV7-2 and TRBJ2-7, with 7 positions matching TRBD2. With 3 bases clipped from V and 2 bases from J, the junction kept 4 bases outside the gene matches. The germline gives CDR1 SGHTA, CDR2 FQGNSA. The CDR3 totals 14 residues. CDR3 in amino acids: CASSFNSGPYEQYF. CDR3 DNA sequence: TGTGCCAGCAGCTTTAATAGCGGGCCCTACGAGCAGTACTTC.

This clone is a singleton in its sample. The chain recombines TRBV18 with TRBJ1-1; weak D call: TRBD1 (6 bases). CDR3 length: 17 amino acids. Trimming took 0 bases from V and 5 from J, leaving 19 bases between them. The germline CDR1 and CDR2 sequences are KGHSH and LQKENI. The CDR3: CASSPPLGRGGGTEAFF. CDR3 nucleotides: TGTGCCAGCTCACCACCCCTAGGGAGGGGGGGAGGAACTGAAGCTTTCTTT. The whole variable domain, filled in from reference TRBV18 and TRBJ1-1, reads NAGVMQNPRHLVRRRGQEARLRCSPMKGHSHVYWYRQLPEEGLKFMVYLQKENIIDESGMPKERFSAEFPKEGPSILRIQQVVRGDSAAYFCASSPPLGRGGGTEAFFGQGTRLTVV.

In its sample, this clone was seen once. The chain recombines TRBV18 with TRBJ2-7; D is possibly TRBD1 (6 bases). CDR3 length: 18 residues. Germline assignment: CDR1 KGHSH and CDR2 LQKENI. Trimming left V 4 bases short and J 1 base short, with 23 bases between. The CDR3, as DNA: TGTGCCAGCTCACTCTCCCACGATCAGGGGCCGGAGTCCTACGAGCAGTACTTC. Its protein product is CASSLSHDQGPESYEQYF.

This clone was seen only a few times. The V call is TRBV7-9, the J call TRBJ2-7, with TRBD1 as a possible D gene (5 bases). This CDR3 comprises 13 residues. The V and J ends lost 1 base and 4 bases respectively, with 8 bases between them. CDR1 and CDR2 (germline): SEHNR, FQNEAQ (reference sequence). Here the CDR3 DNA reads TGTGCCAGCAGCTTAGGACAGCCGTACGAGCAGTACTTC. It yields the protein CASSLGQPYEQYF.

This clone has just a few counts. This chain uses TRBV18 with TRBJ2-7; D gene ambiguous. The CDR3 is 15 amino acids. CDR1 and CDR2 from the germline V gene are KGHSH and LQKENI. Trimming stripped 3 bases from V and 3 bases from J, with 15 bases between. CDR3 DNA sequence: TGTGCCAGCTCACCCCAGGTGGGTCTGCTCTACGAGCAGTACTTC. Encoded protein: CASSPQVGLLYEQYF.

The chain links TRBV3-1 (or the pseudogene TRBV3-2) to TRBJ1-2, with 9 bases matching TRBD1. The junction had 4 bases not matched to a gene; V was cut back by 3 bases and J by 5 bases. The germline V gene encodes CDR1 LGHDT and CDR2 YNNKEL (reference sequence). The CDR3 is made up of 14 amino acids. CDR3 sequence reads: CASSHAGQGYGYTF. In DNA form, the CDR3 reads TGTGCCAGCAGCCACGCCGGACAGGGGTATGGCTACACCTTC.

This clone was counted a single time. CDR3 DNA sequence: TGTGCCAGTAGTAGGAAGGGACTAGCGGTCACCGGGGAGCTGTTTTTT. It translates to CASSRKGLAVTGELFF. This rearrangement joins TRBV19 to TRBJ2-2, with 11 positions matching TRBD2. V trimming: 4 bases; J trimming: 4 bases; junction bases outside the gene matches: 5. Germline assignment: CDR1 LNHDA and CDR2 SQIVND (reference sequence). There are 16 residues in the CDR3.

J is TRBJ2-2 and V is TRBV7-2; D is unclear. V was pared by 3 bases and J by 0 bases, with 8 bases between. The CDR3 totals 15 residues. CDR1 and CDR2 from the germline V gene are SGHTA and FQGNSA. The CDR3 here is CASSLWRSNTGELFF. The CDR3 coding sequence is TGTGCCAGCAGCTTGTGGAGATCGAACACCGGGGAGCTGTTTTTT. The whole variable domain, filled in from reference TRBV7-2 and TRBJ2-2, reads GAGVSQSPSNKVTEKGKDVELRCDPISGHTALYWYRQSLGQGLEFLIYFQGNSAPDKSGLPSDRFSAERTGGSVSTLTIQRTQQEDSAVYLCASSLWRSNTGELFFGEGSRLTVL.

This chain joins TRBV5-1 and TRBJ2-3, with D possibly TRBD1 on 6 matching bases. The CDR3 extends over 15 amino acids. The germline V gene has CDR1 SGHRS and CDR2 YFSETQ. Between the trimmed V and J ends, which lost 0 bases and 2 bases, there was a span of 10 bases. CDR3 loop: CASSLATGHTDTQYF. DNA of the CDR3: TGCGCCAGCAGCTTGGCGACAGGACACACAGATACGCAGTATTTT. Using reference TRBV5-1 and TRBJ2-3 for the parts outside the CDR3, the full variable domain is KAGVTQTPRYLIKTRGQQVTLSCSPISGHRSVSWYQQTPGQGLQFLFEYFSETQRNKGNFPGRFSGRQFSNSRSEMNVSTLELGDSALYLCASSLATGHTDTQYFGPGTRLTVL.